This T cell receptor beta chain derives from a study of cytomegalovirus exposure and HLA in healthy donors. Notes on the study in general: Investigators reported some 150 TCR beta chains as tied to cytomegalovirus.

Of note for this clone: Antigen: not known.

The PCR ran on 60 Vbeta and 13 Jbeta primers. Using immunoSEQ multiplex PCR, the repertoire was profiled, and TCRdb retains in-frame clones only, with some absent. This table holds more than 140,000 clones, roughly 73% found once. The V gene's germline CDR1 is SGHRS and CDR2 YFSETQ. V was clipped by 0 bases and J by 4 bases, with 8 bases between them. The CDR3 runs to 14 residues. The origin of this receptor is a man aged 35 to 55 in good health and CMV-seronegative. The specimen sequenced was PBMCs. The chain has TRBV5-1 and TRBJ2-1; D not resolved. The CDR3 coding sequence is TGCGCCAGCAGCTTGGATTCCAGGTACAATGAGCAGTTCTTC. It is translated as CASSLDSRYNEQFF.